This TCR beta chain is drawn from a study of shared clonotypes between healthy human individuals (dated by TCRdb to 2018 to 2021). About the study as a whole: Three men and a couple of women, aged 18 to 49 years, made up the cohort. Leukapheresis yielded between about 0.94 and 9 billion PBMCs per donor. To increase sequencing depth and limit assay-specific biases, different laboratories used diverse techniques to prepare libraries and sequence TCR repertoires. To estimate repertoire size and how much clonotype sharing occurs between individuals, the study deeply sequenced the blood TCR repertoires of five healthy adults. For each donor, CD4 naive and CD4 memory were each run on three plates, CD8 naive on two plates, and CD8 memory on one plate.

Notes on this clone: Its antigen remains unidentified. No per-base quality is available; no much larger clone lies one base away.

TCR CDR3 regions were amplified from genomic DNA by multiplex PCR using the deep immunoSEQ assay. Extracted genomic DNA from each cell subset was distributed evenly across all wells of several immunoSEQ 96-well plates, and each plate was treated as a replicate. For sorted subsets, each replicate PCR was loaded with roughly 0.2 ug genomic DNA, equivalent to 30,000 or so T cell genomes. Purified libraries were quantified with a Qubit 3.0 fluorometer, sized on a Bioanalyzer 2100, and re-quantified with the KAPA Library Quantification kit. Every immunoSEQ 96-well plate was sequenced on a separate single-read 150-cycle Illumina NextSeq 550 flow cell. As for how the authors treated the data: Because the immunoSEQ output included only junctional sequences and no quality scores, the filtering could not be the same as the filtering used for full-length reads. Sequences were annotated with PyIR, a Python wrapper for IgBLAST v1.9, and V/J genes and CDR3 were assigned using IMGT germline references. Any read was removed if the V/J assignment was weak (E-value above 1e-6), the CDR3 was missing, or the read contained stop codons, out-of-frame junctions, or ambiguous translated residues. V3J clonotypes were defined by identical inferred V gene, J gene, and CDR3 amino acid sequence. Percentage overlap between repertoires was calculated by dividing the number of shared unique clonotypes by the size of the smaller repertoire. Richness of each repertoire was evaluated using RTK rarefaction, the Chao1 estimator, and Recon v2.1 estimates of unobserved clonotypes. Generation probabilities for all TCRbeta clonotypes obtained by the gDNA method from a handful of donors were computed using OLGA. As stored in TCRdb, this immuneACCESS dataset retains in-frame rearrangements with V and J assigned. A fraction of the clones does not appear; measured against another copy, unresolved V genes explain less than half of the discrepancy, and the remainder lacks a known reason. V and J calls and clone size come straight from that table; D and trimming were deduced from the DNA. The sample data list roughly 2.5 million clones, and roughly 92% of these were observed just once. Of the sample, 0.13% to 0.15% is held by the ten largest clones.

Broader findings and caveats from the paper: Rarefaction of sorted-subset datasets indicated incomplete sequencing despite the large sequencing depth. Sampling was restricted to blood, and TCR repertoires in tissue are likely to differ from TCR repertoires in blood. About 5% of naive CD4, around 4% of naive CD8, 2.3% of memory CD4, and roughly 0.4% of memory CD8 clonotypes were shared across a few donors. Naive subsets generally had larger estimated clonotype richness than memory subsets did. Compared with non-shared clonotypes, the clonotypes found in all four sorted-subset donors had higher generation probabilities. Pairwise subsampling led to the expectation that sequencing depth would affect the degree of clonotype sharing among donors. Because the study included a small number of donors, the genetic and exposure-history diversity represented was limited.

Relative to germline, V is missing 0 bases and J is missing 4 bases, with 5 bases of the junction outside any gene match. The CDR3 sequence holds 15 residues, the cysteine and phenylalanine included. The read is trimmed to its CDR3 DNA, 45 bases read in frame from base 1. According to the germline V gene, CDR1 reads SGHRS and CDR2 reads YFSETQ. The donors were healthy, HIV-negative adults who had no recently reported acute infections or vaccinations. All donors were Caucasian adults living in Nashville, Tennessee, USA. CD4+ T cells were enriched through magnetic negative selection, after which naive cells were positively selected on CD45RA and the remaining negative fraction served as the memory subset. Blood was collected by leukapheresis, and PBMCs were isolated by Ficoll-Histopaque density gradient centrifugation and then cryopreserved in liquid nitrogen vapor phase. Purity and quantity of every magnetically sorted T cell population were checked by analytical flow cytometry. Each sorted fraction had its genomic DNA isolated and then quantified by UV absorbance on a Nanodrop 2000c.

The TCR was taken from a man between 18 and 29 years old in good health. Source material: naive CD4+ T cells sorted from blood. The intended sense of this specimen's cell subset or site label: CD45RA+ positively selected. The chain is encoded by TRBV5-1 joined to TRBJ2-5; 8 nucleotides in the junction match TRBD1. The CDR3 protein is CASSLGPGTGETQYF. The DNA is as follows: TGCGCCAGCAGCTTGGGACCCGGGACAGGAGAGACCCAGTACTTC.